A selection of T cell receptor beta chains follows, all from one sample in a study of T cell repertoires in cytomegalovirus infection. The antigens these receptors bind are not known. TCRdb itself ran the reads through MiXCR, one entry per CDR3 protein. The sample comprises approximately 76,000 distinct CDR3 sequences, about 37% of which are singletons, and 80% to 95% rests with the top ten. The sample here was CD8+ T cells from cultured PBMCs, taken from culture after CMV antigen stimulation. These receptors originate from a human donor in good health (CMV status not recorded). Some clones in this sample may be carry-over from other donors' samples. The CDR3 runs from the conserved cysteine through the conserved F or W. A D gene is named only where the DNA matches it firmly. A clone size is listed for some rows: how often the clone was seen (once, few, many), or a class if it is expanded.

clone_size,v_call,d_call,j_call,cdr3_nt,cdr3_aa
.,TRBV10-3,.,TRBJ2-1,TGTGCCATCATGTATTCGCAGGTCTACAATGAGCAGTTCTTC,CAIMYSQVYNEQFF
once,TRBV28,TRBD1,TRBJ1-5,TGTGCCAGCAGTTCGACAGGGGGCACCGCGCCCCAGCATTTT,CASSSTGGTAPQHF
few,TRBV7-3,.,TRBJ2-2,TGTGCCAGCAGCTTAACGTTAGAGACTAGTTACACCGGGGAGCTGTTTTTT,CASSLTLETSYTGELFF
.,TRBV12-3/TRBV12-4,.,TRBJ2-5,TGTGCCAGCAGTTCGGGGGCTAGCTACCAAGAGACCCAGTACTTC,CASSSGASYQETQYF
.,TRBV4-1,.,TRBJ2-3,TGCGCCAGCAGCCATGCTTCGGGGCCCCCCACAGATACGCAGTATTTT,CASSHASGPPTDTQYF
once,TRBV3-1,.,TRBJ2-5,TGTGCCAGCAGCCAAGTGGGCAGCCAAGAGACCCAGTACTTC,CASSQVGSQETQYF
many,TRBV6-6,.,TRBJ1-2,TGTGCCAGCACCCTGGGAGAATATGGCTACACCTTC,CASTLGEYGYTF
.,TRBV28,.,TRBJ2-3,TGTGCCAGCAGTTTAGTTCCAGCAGATACGCAGTATTTT,CASSLVPADTQYF
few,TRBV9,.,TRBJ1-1,TGTGCCAGCAGCGCTCAGGCCGAAATCCTCACTGAAGCTTTCTTT,CASSAQAEILTEAFF
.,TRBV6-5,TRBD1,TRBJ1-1,TGTGCCAGCAGTTACTACAGGGGGAACACTGAAGCTTTCTTT,CASSYYRGNTEAFF
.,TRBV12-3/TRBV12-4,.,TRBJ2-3,TGTGCCAGCAGTTTAAGTGATAGCACAGATACGCAGTATTTT,CASSLSDSTDTQYF
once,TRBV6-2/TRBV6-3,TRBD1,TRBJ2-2,TGTGCCAGCAGGGGACAGATGAACACCGGGGAGCTGTTTTTT,CASRGQMNTGELFF
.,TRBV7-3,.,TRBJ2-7,TGTGCCAGCAGCCCTCAGGGCAGGTCCTACGAGCAGTACTTC,CASSPQGRSYEQYF
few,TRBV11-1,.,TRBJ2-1,TGTGCCAGCAGCTCCTCCGGGACCCCGGCTTCAGATGAGCAGTTCTTC,CASSSSGTPASDEQFF
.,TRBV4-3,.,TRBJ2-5,TGCGCCAGCAGCCAAGATCTTGAGTACCAAGAGACCCAGTACTTC,CASSQDLEYQETQYF
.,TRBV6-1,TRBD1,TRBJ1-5,TGTGCCAGCAGCGGCCCCGGGACAGGGGCGAGCAATCAGCCCCAGCATTTT,CASSGPGTGASNQPQHF
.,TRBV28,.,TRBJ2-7,TGTGCCAGCAGCCTTAGCAGTGAGCAGTACTTC,CASSLSSEQYF
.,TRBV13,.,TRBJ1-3,TGTGCCAGCAGGCCACCAGCGGGGGCCCACTCTGGAAACACCATATATTTT,CASRPPAGAHSGNTIYF
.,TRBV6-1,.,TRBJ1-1,TGTGCCAGCAGTGAATCCTGGTCCGTAAGGGGATTCGACACTGAAGCTTTCTTT,CASSESWSVRGFDTEAFF
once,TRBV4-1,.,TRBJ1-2,TGCGCCAGCAGCCAAGAACAGGCGGGGGGCTATGGCTACACCTTC,CASSQEQAGGYGYTF
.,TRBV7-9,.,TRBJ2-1,TGTGCCAGCAGCCCCGACTCATCCTACAATGAGCAGTTCTTC,CASSPDSSYNEQFF
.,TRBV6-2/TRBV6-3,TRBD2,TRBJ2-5,TGTGCCAGCAGTTACTATTCTAGCGGGACACAAGAGACCCAGTACTTC,CASSYYSSGTQETQYF
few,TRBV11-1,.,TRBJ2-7,TGTGCCAGCAGCTCAGGGTTTTCATCGAGAGAGCAGTACTTC,CASSSGFSSREQYF
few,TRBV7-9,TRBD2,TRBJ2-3,TGTGCCAGCAGCGAGCGGGGGGTAACAGATACGCAGTATTTT,CASSERGVTDTQYF
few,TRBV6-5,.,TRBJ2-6,TGTGCCAGCAGTTATGGCCAGGGGAGCTCTGGGGCCAACGTCCTGACTTTC,CASSYGQGSSGANVLTF
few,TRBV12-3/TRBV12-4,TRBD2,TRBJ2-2,TGTGCCAGCAGTCCCGGGACTAGCCTGCTGTTTTTT,CASSPGTSLLFF
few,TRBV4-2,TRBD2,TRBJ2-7,TGTGCCAGCAGCCAAGATCACGGGGGGGCCTACGAGCAGTACTTC,CASSQDHGGAYEQYF
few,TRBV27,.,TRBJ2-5,TGTGCCAGCAGTCCGCCGGGGGCCGAAGAGACCCAGTACTTC,CASSPPGAEETQYF
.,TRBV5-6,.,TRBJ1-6,TGTGCCAGCCGCTGGGGTAGGAACGACTCACCCCTCCACTTT,CASRWGRNDSPLHF
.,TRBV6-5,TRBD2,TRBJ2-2,TGTGCCAGCAGTTATGGGGGGGCCGGGGAGCTGTTTTTT,CASSYGGAGELFF
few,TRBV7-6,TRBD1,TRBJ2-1,TGTGCCAGCAGCTTGACAGGGTCGGTCGAGCAGTTCTTC,CASSLTGSVEQFF
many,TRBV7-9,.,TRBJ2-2,TGTGCCAGCAGCTTAGACGGGAACACCGGGGAGCTGTTTTTT,CASSLDGNTGELFF
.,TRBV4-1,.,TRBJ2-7,TGCGCCAGCAGCCAATATGGACTTAGCCACGAGCAGTACTTC,CASSQYGLSHEQYF
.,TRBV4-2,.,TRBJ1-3,TGTGCCAGCAGCCAAGTATTGACAGAACTCTCTGGAAACACCATATATTTT,CASSQVLTELSGNTIYF
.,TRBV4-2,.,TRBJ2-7,TGTGCCAGCAGCCAAGGATTCAACTACGAGCAGTACTTC,CASSQGFNYEQYF
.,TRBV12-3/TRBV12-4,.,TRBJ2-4,TGTGCCAGCGCTGGACCATTTGCCAAAAACATTCAGTACTTC,CASAGPFAKNIQYF
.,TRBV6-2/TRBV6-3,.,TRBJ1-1,TGTGCCAGCAGTTACCGGGGGGCTGTTGAGATGAACACTGAAGCTTTCTTT,CASSYRGAVEMNTEAFF
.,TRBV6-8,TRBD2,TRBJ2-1,TGTGCCAGCAGTTACAGCTCGGGACTAGCTGGGAATGAGCAGTTCTTC,CASSYSSGLAGNEQFF
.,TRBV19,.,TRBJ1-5,TGTGCCAGTAGTACGACAACAGGGCGAGATAGCAATCAGCCCCAGCATTTT,CASSTTTGRDSNQPQHF
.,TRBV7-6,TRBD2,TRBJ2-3,TGTGCCAGCAGCTTATTTCCCCCCCCTCGTTCTGGCGGGGGGGTGGCAGATACGCAGTATTTT,CASSLFPPPRSGGGVADTQYF
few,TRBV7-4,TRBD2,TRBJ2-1,TGTGCCAGCAGCCCACGGACTAGCGGGGGGCCCAATGAGCAGTTCTTC,CASSPRTSGGPNEQFF
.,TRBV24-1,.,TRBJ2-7,TGTGCCACCAGTGATGGCGGCCCTCAAAGGGGCTACGAGCAGTACTTC,CATSDGGPQRGYEQYF
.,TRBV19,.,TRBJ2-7,TGTGCCAGTAGTATAGCCTATCGCAGCCTGGGAGAGCAGTACTTC,CASSIAYRSLGEQYF
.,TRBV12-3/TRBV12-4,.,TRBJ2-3,TGTGCCAGCAGTACCCCGGGGGGCCGAACTTCAGATACGCAGTATTTT,CASSTPGGRTSDTQYF
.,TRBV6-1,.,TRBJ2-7,TGTGCCAGCAAAGGGTACAGGGAACTTTACGAGCAGTACTTC,CASKGYRELYEQYF